This TCR beta chain is drawn from a study of blood T cell repertoires in COVID-19. Study background: Sources were T cells, B-cell-depleted T cells, or PBMCs; the material itself was cDNA or gDNA.

The protocol was immunoSEQ multiplex PCR, while the TCRdb copy is restricted to in-frame clones and leaves out a portion. The sample carries 85,000 to 100,000 clones, roughly 84% recorded once. V shed 5 bases, J shed 0 bases, and the junction held 8 bases outside the gene matches. Germline values: CDR1 SGHKS, CDR2 YYEKEE (reference sequence). The CDR3 length is 15 residues. This TCR came from a woman aged 55-75 years in a cohort sampled during active or convalescent COVID-19. The chain employs TRBV5-5 and TRBJ2-7; TRBD2 aligns across 7 bases. What was sequenced was peripheral blood. The DNA of the CDR3 is TGTGCCAGCAGACCGGGTGGGGGGGACTCCTACGAGCAGTACTTC. Amino acids: CASRPGGGDSYEQYF.